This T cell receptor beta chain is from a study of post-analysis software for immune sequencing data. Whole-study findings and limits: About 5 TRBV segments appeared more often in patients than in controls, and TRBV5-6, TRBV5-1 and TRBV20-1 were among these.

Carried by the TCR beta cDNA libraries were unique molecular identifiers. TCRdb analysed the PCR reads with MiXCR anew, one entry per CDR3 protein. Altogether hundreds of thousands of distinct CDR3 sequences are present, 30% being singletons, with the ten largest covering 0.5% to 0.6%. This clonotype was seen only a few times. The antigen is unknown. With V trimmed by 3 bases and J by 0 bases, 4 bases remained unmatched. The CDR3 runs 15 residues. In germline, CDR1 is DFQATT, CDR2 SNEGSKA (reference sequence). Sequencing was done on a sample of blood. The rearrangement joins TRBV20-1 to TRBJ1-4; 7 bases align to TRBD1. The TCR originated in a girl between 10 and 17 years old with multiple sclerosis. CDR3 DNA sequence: TGCAGTGCTAGTGGGACAGCGGCAACTAATGAAAAACTGTTTTTT. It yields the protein CSASGTAATNEKLFF.